The clone carrying this T cell receptor (beta chain) was seen many times. Its antigen is still unknown. With the read ending 3 residues before the CDR3 end, the germline J gene is used to fill in that end. The sample belongs to a study of T cell clonality in common variable immunodeficiency. General study findings and limits: Common variable immunodeficiency TCR beta sequences reportedly had fewer deletions and N-nucleotide insertions.

The CDR3 covers 16 residues. Germline V gene data show CDR1 as ENHRY and CDR2 as SYGVKD. V lost 3 bases and J lost 3; bases outside the gene matches: 11. Method: immunoSEQ multiplex PCR; TCRdb's copy keeps in-frame clones and lacks some. The sample lists 50,000 to 55,000 clones, none appearing once, the ten largest making up 1.8%. Both groups were predominantly of Caucasian heritage. Heparinized whole blood, about 5 to 8.5 ml, came from each donor. Sequences were obtained from peripheral blood mononuclear cells. This clonotype was obtained from a person aged 18 to 69 in good health. The V call is TRBV10-3, the J call TRBJ2-7; the match to TRBD2 covers 7 bases. The CDR3 loop reads CAISDYEAGPGYEQYF. Partial CDR3 DNA: TGTGCCATCAGTGATTACGAAGCGGGACCTGGCTACGAG.